This passage covers 14 T cell receptor beta chains from one sample sequenced in a study of cytomegalovirus exposure and HLA in healthy donors. A multiplex PCR was run with 60 Vbeta primers and 13 Jbeta primers. Method: immunoSEQ multiplex PCR; TCRdb's copy keeps in-frame clones and lacks some. Among about 140,000 clones, just under 85% were seen once, and the ten largest hold 1.2% to 1.5%. The sequencing sample was made of PBMCs. Receptors were obtained from a man aged 25-45 years in good health and CMV-seropositive.

The rearrangement links TRBV27 to TRBJ2-2; 10 nucleotides align to TRBD1. The CDR3 loop spans 14 amino acids. Germline V CDR1 and CDR2: MNHEY, SMNVEV (reference sequence). The trim removed 7 bases at V and 7 bases at J, leaving 6 bases unmatched. CDR3: CASKPGQGNGELFF. CDR3 bases: TGTGCCAGCAAACCGGGACAGGGGAACGGGGAGCTGTTTTTT.

The chain has TRBV27 and TRBJ2-3; D perhaps matches TRBD1 (6 bases). Germline V gene data show CDR1 as MNHEY and CDR2 as SMNVEV (reference sequence). There are 15 residues in the CDR3. Trimming stripped 5 bases from V and 0 bases from J, with 12 bases between. Here the CDR3 DNA reads TGTGCCAGCAGTCGGTGGACAGAAAGCACAGATACGCAGTATTTT. This sequence encodes CASSRWTESTDTQYF.

This rearrangement joins TRBV18 to TRBJ2-3; 7 bases match TRBD2. CDR1 and CDR2 (germline): KGHSH, LQKENI. V shed 0 bases and J 3 bases; nucleotides not matched to a gene: 6. The CDR3 has 16 amino acids. This chain's CDR3 is CASSPPAGAGTDTQYF. DNA for the CDR3: TGTGCCAGCTCACCACCGGCGGGAGCTGGAACAGATACGCAGTATTTT.

The chain couples TRBV5-6 to TRBJ1-2, with D uncertain. CDR1 and CDR2 (germline): SGHDT, YYEEEE. Trimming pared 5 bases from V and 3 bases from J, leaving 11 bases between. The CDR3 loop spans 13 amino acids. CDR3 amino acids: CASSPDTYYGYTF. The CDR3 nucleotides read TGTGCCAGCAGTCCCGACACCTACTATGGCTACACCTTC.

On this clone: This same CDR3 is encoded by further DNA sequences in the sample. In nucleotides, the CDR3 is TGTGCCAGCAGATCGTACAATGAGCAGTTCTTC. It encodes CASRSYNEQFF. The chain couples TRBV2 to TRBJ2-1; D unresolved. The V gene's germline CDR1 is SNHLY and CDR2 FYNNEI. Trimming shortened V by 6 bases and J by 4 bases, and 4 bases separated the two germline ends. This CDR3 has 11 amino acids.

The rearrangement uses TRBV2 and TRBJ2-3; 13 bases map to TRBD2. The CDR3 sequence is 20 residues long. CDR1 and CDR2 (germline): SNHLY, FYNNEI. Unmatched junction bases numbered 12, after V lost 0 bases and J lost 3 bases. CDR3: CASSEAPLLAGGKRTDTQYF. For the CDR3, the DNA is TGTGCCAGCAGTGAAGCGCCCCTACTAGCGGGGGGGAAGAGAACAGATACGCAGTATTTT.

This chain uses TRBV15 with TRBJ2-3; TRBD2 agrees at 13 bases. The junction had 3 bases not matched to a gene; V was cut back by 4 bases and J by 5 bases. The CDR3 is 15 residues long. Germline CDR1 is LNHNV and CDR2 is YYDKDF (reference sequence). The CDR3 is CATSILAGGGDTQYF. The CDR3 nucleotides read TGTGCCACCAGCATACTAGCGGGAGGGGGAGATACGCAGTATTTT.

The rearrangement links TRBV19 to TRBJ2-7; TRBD1 agrees at 7 bases. The CDR3 consists of 17 residues. With V trimmed by 3 bases and J by 0 bases, 11 bases remained unmatched. CDR1 is LNHDA, CDR2 SQIVND, per germline (reference sequence). The CDR3 coding sequence is TGTGCCAGTAGTATGTTACTCTCGGGACAGAACTCCTACGAGCAGTACTTC. Translating it yields CASSMLLSGQNSYEQYF.

This chain connects TRBV7-9 to TRBJ2-1, with D hard to call. CDR1 is SEHNR, CDR2 FQNEAQ, per germline (reference sequence). V was trimmed by 6 bases and J by 0 bases, leaving 18 bases between them. There are 17 residues in the CDR3. The CDR3 loop is CASSSNLPSSSYNEQFF. As DNA, the CDR3 is TGTGCCAGCAGTAGTAATCTACCGTCTAGCTCCTACAATGAGCAGTTCTTC.

The V gene is TRBV9, the J gene TRBJ1-6; a possible D gene is TRBD1 (5 bases). The CDR3 is 15 amino acids. CDR1 and CDR2 (germline): SGDLS, YYNGEE. V gave up 0 bases and J gave up 7 bases, with 11 bases separating them. The CDR3 region is CASSVDGGGNSPLHF. CDR3 coding DNA: TGTGCCAGCAGCGTAGATGGGGGAGGGAATTCACCCCTCCACTTT.

The chain links TRBV2 to TRBJ2-1, with TRBD2 matching over 10 bases. CDR3 length: 15 residues. The germline V gene encodes CDR1 SNHLY and CDR2 FYNNEI. Trimming took 3 bases from V and 8 from J; bases not matched to a gene: 7. CDR3 sequence (DNA): TGTGCCAGCAGTGAGATGGCTAGCGGGAGCGATGAGCAGTTCTTC. Protein sequence: CASSEMASGSDEQFF.

About this clone: The junction departs from germline at one end; a sequencing error may be responsible. The chain couples TRBV19 to TRBJ1-1, with unresolved D. The CDR3 covers 14 residues. CDR1 is LNHDA, CDR2 SQIVND, per germline (reference sequence). CDR3 coding DNA: TGTGCCAGTAGTCTAGACCTGCGCGGCACTGAAGCTTTCTTT. It encodes CASSLDLRGTEAFF.

V is TRBV4-1 and J is TRBJ1-6; 11 nucleotides align to TRBD1. The CDR3 contains 14 residues. CDR1 and CDR2 (germline): MGHRA, YSYEKL. V trimming: 3 bases; J trimming: 9 bases; junction bases outside the gene matches: 1. CDR3 nucleotides: TGCGCCAGCAGCCAGGGACAGGGGGGTTCACCCCTCCACTTT. This encodes CASSQGQGGSPLHF.

This clone was found a few times. The V gene is TRBV5-8, the J gene TRBJ2-7; D may be TRBD2 (5 bases). Germline V lookup: CDR1 SGHTS, CDR2 YDEGEE. Trimming shortened V by 10 bases and J by 3 bases, and 14 bases separated the two germline ends. This CDR3 has 12 amino acids. In DNA form, the CDR3 reads TGTGCCGAGAAGCCAGCGGTCTACGAGCAGTACTTC. Its translation is CAEKPAVYEQYF.